This note documents a single TCR beta chain sequence. No antigen is known for it. The CDR3 runs to 19 residues. The V end lost 5 bases, the J end lost 6 bases, and 28 bases lay between the germline ends. In germline, CDR1 is MNHEY, CDR2 SMNVEV (reference sequence). This sample was taken from a study of shared clonotypes between healthy human individuals. Clones were sequenced by immunoSEQ multiplex PCR, and TCRdb holds only the in-frame ones, with some missing. The sample lists roughly 810,000 clones, roughly 96% occurring once. CD8 cells regarded as naive lacked CD45RO, were positively chosen for CCR7, and omitted terminally differentiated effector memory CD45RA+ cells. Study conclusions and caveats: Larger estimated richness was generally recorded for naive subsets relative to memory subsets.

The TCR sequence derives from a man between 25 and 39 years old in good health. Sequences were obtained from naive CD8+ T cells sorted from blood. This chain connects TRBV27 to TRBJ2-2; perhaps D is TRBD1 or TRBD2 (5 bases each). CDR3 loop: CASSPPGTPRPRSSGELFF. The CDR3 coding sequence is TGTGCCAGCAGTCCACCCGGGACCCCACGGCCCCGATCCTCCGGGGAGCTGTTTTTT.